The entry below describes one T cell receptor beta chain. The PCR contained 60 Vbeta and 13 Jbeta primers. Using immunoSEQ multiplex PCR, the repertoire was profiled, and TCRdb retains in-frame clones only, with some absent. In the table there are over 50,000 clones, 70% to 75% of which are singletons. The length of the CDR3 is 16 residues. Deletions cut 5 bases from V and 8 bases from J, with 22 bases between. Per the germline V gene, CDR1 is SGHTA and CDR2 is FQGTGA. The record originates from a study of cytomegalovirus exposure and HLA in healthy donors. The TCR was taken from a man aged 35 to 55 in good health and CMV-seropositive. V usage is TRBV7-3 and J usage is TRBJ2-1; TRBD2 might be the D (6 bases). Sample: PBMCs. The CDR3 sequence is CASSPQGVAEGHEQFF. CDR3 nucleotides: TGTGCCAGCAGCCCGCAGGGAGTAGCGGAGGGACATGAGCAGTTCTTC.